Listed below are T cell receptor beta chains from one sample, sequenced in a study of vaccination and CD4 T cells after COVID-19. For these TCRs, the target antigens are not known. TCRdb re-derived calls from the PCR reads in MiXCR, one entry per CDR3 protein. The table shows roughly 12,000 distinct CDR3 sequences, with about three quarters occurring only once. Sequencing was done on a sample of CD4+ T cells from blood, cultured in vitro. Receptors were obtained from a human donor who had recovered from COVID-19. CDR3s include the opening cysteine and the closing phenylalanine or tryptophan. A D gene is named only where the DNA matches it firmly. Part of the rows lack a size; the others show once, few, many or a class for expanded clones.

len: 16
abundance: medium-sized
j_gene: TRBJ1-6
v_gene: TRBV7-2
d_gene: NA
CDR3nt: TGTGCCAGCAGCATCCAGACCCGGGGGCATAATTCACCCCTCCACTTT
CDR3aa: CASSIQTRGHNSPLHF

len: 15
abundance: NA
j_gene: TRBJ2-5
v_gene: TRBV19
d_gene: TRBD2
CDR3nt: TGTGCCAGTACCGACGGACTAGCGGGAGTGGAGACCCAGTACTTC
CDR3aa: CASTDGLAGVETQYF

len: 19
abundance: NA
j_gene: TRBJ2-4
v_gene: TRBV11-2
d_gene: TRBD2
CDR3nt: TGTGCCAGCAGCTTACTAGCGGGAGGGCCCCCTCAGAGACAAAACATTCAGTACTTC
CDR3aa: CASSLLAGGPPQRQNIQYF

len: 16
abundance: NA
j_gene: TRBJ1-1
v_gene: TRBV7-9
d_gene: TRBD1
CDR3nt: TGTGCCAGCAGAGGATGGGACAGGCGACTGAACACTGAAGCTTTCTTT
CDR3aa: CASRGWDRRLNTEAFF

len: 13
abundance: NA
j_gene: TRBJ2-7
v_gene: TRBV6-1
d_gene: TRBD1
CDR3nt: TGTGCCAGCACCCGACAGGGATGGAACGAGCAGTACTTC
CDR3aa: CASTRQGWNEQYF

len: 12
abundance: NA
j_gene: TRBJ2-7
v_gene: TRBV10-3
d_gene: NA
CDR3nt: TGTGCCACTAGCGCCTTCTCCTACGAGCAGTACTTC
CDR3aa: CATSAFSYEQYF

len: 16
abundance: NA
j_gene: TRBJ2-2
v_gene: TRBV20-1
d_gene: TRBD2
CDR3nt: TGCAGTGCTAGAGGGGGACTAGCGGGAGGGTCCGGGGAGCTGTTTTTT
CDR3aa: CSARGGLAGGSGELFF

len: 13
abundance: NA
j_gene: TRBJ2-5
v_gene: TRBV30
d_gene: NA
CDR3nt: TGTGCCTGGAGTCTCGGCCACCAAGAGACCCAGTACTTC
CDR3aa: CAWSLGHQETQYF

len: 15
abundance: NA
j_gene: TRBJ2-7
v_gene: TRBV28
d_gene: TRBD1
CDR3nt: TGTGCCAGCAGACCTAGGACAGGGGCTTCCTACGAGCAGTACTTC
CDR3aa: CASRPRTGASYEQYF

len: 11
abundance: NA
j_gene: TRBJ2-7
v_gene: TRBV6-1
d_gene: NA
CDR3nt: TGTGCCAGCACCCTCCTCGGGGAGCAGTACTTC
CDR3aa: CASTLLGEQYF

len: 15
abundance: few
j_gene: TRBJ1-2
v_gene: TRBV15
d_gene: NA
CDR3nt: TGTGCCACCAGCAGTCCGGGACTTCTGAGTTTTGGCTACACCTTC
CDR3aa: CATSSPGLLSFGYTF

len: 14
abundance: NA
j_gene: TRBJ2-3
v_gene: TRBV6-2/TRBV6-3
d_gene: NA
CDR3nt: TGTGCCAGCAGTACAAGATCGGGGGCAGATACGCAGTATTTT
CDR3aa: CASSTRSGADTQYF

len: 17
abundance: NA
j_gene: TRBJ1-2
v_gene: TRBV7-9
d_gene: NA
CDR3nt: TGTGCCAGCAGCCGCCTTAGTGGGGGGCGCAGGGACTATGGCTACACCTTC
CDR3aa: CASSRLSGGRRDYGYTF

len: 15
abundance: NA
j_gene: TRBJ2-2
v_gene: TRBV12-3/TRBV12-4
d_gene: NA
CDR3nt: TGTGCCAGCAGCCTAGGGGGGGGCCCCACCGGGGAGCTGTTTTTT
CDR3aa: CASSLGGGPTGELFF